This TCR beta chain comes out of a study of T cells in Graves' hyperthyroidism and ophthalmopathy (dated by TCRdb to between 2018 and 2021). For the study in its entirety: Peripheral blood was collected at initial diagnosis, before any treatment. TCR V-J signatures able to tell the groups apart were searched for in a discovery cohort of approximately 95 patients, of whom over 40 had Graves' ophthalmopathy and under 65 had stable Graves' hyperthyroidism. Prospective prediction of ophthalmopathy was tested in an independent validation cohort of some 19 hyperthyroidism patients and 17 patients who later progressed to ophthalmopathy. The roughly 91 discovery patients were randomly split 7:3 into training and test sets. Thyroid tissue and blood T-cell repertoires from six Graves' hyperthyroidism patients were also compared in the study. Once sampling was done, hyperthyroidism patients were given methimazole at a starting dose of 30 mg daily, whereas ophthalmopathy patients were given high-dose intravenous methylprednisolone. TCR Vbeta CDR3 sequencing of roughly 140 peripheral blood samples (under 45 ophthalmopathy, roughly 72 hyperthyroidism and roughly 17 progressor patients) is reported in the paper.

A patient counted as having stable Graves' hyperthyroidism if no progression to ophthalmopathy occurred over 18 months of follow-up. Hyperthyroidism patients were aged 18 to 65 years and newly diagnosed, with disease duration of less than 2 months. Patients with uncontrolled infections, other autoimmune diseases, pregnancy or lactation were excluded. Clinical symptoms, serum thyroxine and TRAb, thyroid ultrasound, and orbital computed tomography formed the basis for the diagnoses. PBMCs were isolated from about 9.2 ml of fresh peripheral blood by Ficoll-Paque density gradient centrifugation. Trizol reagent was used to extract total RNA, and RNA quality was then checked on an Agilent 2100 Bioanalyzer. This clonotype showed up just a few times. This receptor's antigen is unknown. Base qualities are not recorded, but no much larger clone differs from it by a single base. The germline V gene (reference sequence) gives CDR1 as DFQATT and CDR2 as SNEGSKA. V is trimmed back by 0 bases and J by 4 bases, and the junction contains 8 bases that no gene match accounts for. From the cysteine up to the phenylalanine, the CDR3 has a length of 16 residues. Only the CDR3 region is kept as DNA, spanning 48 bases read in frame from base 1.

Amplification of TCR beta CDR3 regions was carried out from RNA transcripts. The first round of RT-PCR for the TCR CDR3 was performed with the HTBI primer set and the Qiagen OneStep RT-PCR kit. Libraries were constructed in a second round of multiplex PCR, after which size selection and purification were carried out. Sequencing of the libraries was done on an Illumina HiSeq2000 using paired-end 100 bp reads. Regarding the original processing steps: SOAPnuke was used to process the raw data, throwing out any read that contained adapters or uncalled bases, had a mean Phred below 15, or lacked an exact constant-primer or identifier match. COPE v1.2.5 was used to merge the high-quality paired reads, and each unique nucleotide sequence was defined as a clonotype. Clonotypes were aligned to IMGT TRBV, TRBD and TRBJ reference segments using MiTCR v1.1. Analysis was restricted to V-J combinations with a frequency above 0.0001, which covered about 99% of repertoires. A TCS score was defined as the ratio of F50 (clonal expansion) to E x V (chaos), with BLOSUM62-based TCRdist applied between CDR3 peptides within each V-J. Welch's t-statistics and random forest reduced roughly 500 V-J features to roughly 13, which were used in a naive Bayes classifier (R e1071). In-frame beta chains were kept once TCRdb had trimmed the public reads at Q25 with fastp and called clones with MiXCR. Every CDR3 protein is listed once, alongside the most common genes and DNA of its rows. These V and J calls originate from TCRdb's pipeline instead of the authors' own analysis. Within this sample are a few hundred thousand distinct CDR3 sequences, with roughly 20% of them counted one time only. The top ten clonotypes cover 26% of the sample.

The investigation overall reported the following: Sample size was not statistically predetermined, and investigators were not blinded to group allocation. Blood samples also contained most of the expanded thyroid clonotypes (frequency above 0.001), which suggests that blood repertoires may reflect thyroid immune responses. Ophthalmopathy was separated from stable hyperthyroidism by a 13 V-J signature model, with over 85% sensitivity and about 81% specificity obtained in cross-validation and 80%/75% obtained in testing. In validation, progression to ophthalmopathy was predicted by the model with roughly 71% sensitivity and 72.22% specificity, a median of roughly 6 months before onset.

Sequencing was carried out using blood. The TCR was taken from a man between 18 and 35 years old with Graves' hyperthyroidism. The chain is encoded by TRBV20-1 joined to TRBJ2-7; 11 middle bases align to TRBD2. Here the CDR3 is given as CSARDLGTSGFYEQYF. DNA sequence: TGCAGTGCTAGAGATCTGGGGACTAGCGGTTTTTACGAGCAGTACTTC.